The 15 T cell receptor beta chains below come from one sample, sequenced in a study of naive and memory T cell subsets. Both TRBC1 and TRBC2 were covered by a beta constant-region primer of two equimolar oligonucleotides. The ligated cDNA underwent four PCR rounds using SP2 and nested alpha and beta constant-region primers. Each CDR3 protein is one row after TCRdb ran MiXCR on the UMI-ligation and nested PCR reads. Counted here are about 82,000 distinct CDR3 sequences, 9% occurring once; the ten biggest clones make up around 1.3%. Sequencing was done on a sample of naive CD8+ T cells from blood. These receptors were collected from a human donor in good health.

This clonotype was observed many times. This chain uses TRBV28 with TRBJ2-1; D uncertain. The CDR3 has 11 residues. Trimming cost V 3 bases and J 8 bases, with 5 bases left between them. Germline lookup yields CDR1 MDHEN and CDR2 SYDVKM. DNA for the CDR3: TGTGCCAGCAGTTTTAGGGATGAGCAGTTCTTC. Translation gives CASSFRDEQFF.

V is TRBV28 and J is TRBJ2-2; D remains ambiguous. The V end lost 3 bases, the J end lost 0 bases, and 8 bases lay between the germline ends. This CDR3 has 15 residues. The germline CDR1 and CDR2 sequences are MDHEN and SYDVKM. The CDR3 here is CASSFGTANTGELFF. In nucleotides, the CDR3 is TGTGCCAGCAGTTTCGGTACAGCGAACACCGGGGAGCTGTTTTTT.

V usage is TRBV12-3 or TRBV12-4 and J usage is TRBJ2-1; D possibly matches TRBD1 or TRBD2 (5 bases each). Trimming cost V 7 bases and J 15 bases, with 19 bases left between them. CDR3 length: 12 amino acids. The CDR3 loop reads CASTSPRDGPFF. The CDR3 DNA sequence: TGTGCCAGCACCTCTCCCCGGGACGGACCGTTCTTC.

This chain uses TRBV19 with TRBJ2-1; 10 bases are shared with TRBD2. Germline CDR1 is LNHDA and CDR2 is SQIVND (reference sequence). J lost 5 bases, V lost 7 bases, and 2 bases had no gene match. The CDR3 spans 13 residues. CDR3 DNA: TGTGCCAGTACACTAGCGGGGCACAATGAGCAGTTCTTC. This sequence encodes CASTLAGHNEQFF.

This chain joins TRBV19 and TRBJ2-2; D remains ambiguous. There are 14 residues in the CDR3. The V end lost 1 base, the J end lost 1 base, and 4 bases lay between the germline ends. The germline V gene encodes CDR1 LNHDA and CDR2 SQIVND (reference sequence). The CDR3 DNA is TGTGCCAGTAGTATAGGACAGAACACCGGGGAGCTGTTTTTT. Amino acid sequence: CASSIGQNTGELFF.

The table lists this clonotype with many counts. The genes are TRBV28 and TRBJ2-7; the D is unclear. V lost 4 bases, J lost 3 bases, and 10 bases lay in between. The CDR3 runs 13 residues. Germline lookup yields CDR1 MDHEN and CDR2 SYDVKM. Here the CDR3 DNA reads TGTGCCAGCAGTTCTGGACCTAACTACGAGCAGTACTTC. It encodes CASSSGPNYEQYF.

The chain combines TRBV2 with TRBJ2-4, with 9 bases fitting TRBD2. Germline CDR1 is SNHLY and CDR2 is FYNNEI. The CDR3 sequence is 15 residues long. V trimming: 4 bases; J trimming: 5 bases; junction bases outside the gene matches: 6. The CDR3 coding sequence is TGTGCCAGCAGTGCGTCTAGCGGGACCCAAAACATTCAGTACTTC. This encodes CASSASSGTQNIQYF.

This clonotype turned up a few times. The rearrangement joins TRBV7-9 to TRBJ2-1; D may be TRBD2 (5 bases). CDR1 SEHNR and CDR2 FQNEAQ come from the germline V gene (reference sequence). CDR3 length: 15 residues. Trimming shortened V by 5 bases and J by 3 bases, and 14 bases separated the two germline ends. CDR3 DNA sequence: TGTGCCAGCAGCCACCGGGAAGCCGTCTACAATGAGCAGTTCTTC. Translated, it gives CASSHREAVYNEQFF.

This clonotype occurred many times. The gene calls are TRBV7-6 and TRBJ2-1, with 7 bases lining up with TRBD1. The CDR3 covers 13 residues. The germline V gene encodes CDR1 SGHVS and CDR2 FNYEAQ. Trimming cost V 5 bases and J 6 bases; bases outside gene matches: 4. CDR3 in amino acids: CASSARQGNEQFF. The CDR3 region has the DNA TGTGCCAGCAGCGCTAGACAGGGCAATGAGCAGTTCTTC.

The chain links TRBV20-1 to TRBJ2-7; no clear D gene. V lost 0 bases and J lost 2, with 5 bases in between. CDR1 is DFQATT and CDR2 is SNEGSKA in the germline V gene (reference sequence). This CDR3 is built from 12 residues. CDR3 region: CSARDETYEQYF. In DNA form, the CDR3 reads TGCAGTGCTAGAGATGAGACCTACGAGCAGTACTTC.

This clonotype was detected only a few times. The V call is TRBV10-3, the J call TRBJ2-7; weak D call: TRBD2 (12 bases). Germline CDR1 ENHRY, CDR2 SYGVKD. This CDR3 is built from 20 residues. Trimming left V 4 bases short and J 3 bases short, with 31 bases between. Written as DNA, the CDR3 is TGTGCCATCAGTGCGTGGGACAGGGGGACTAGCGGGCCGCTAGTCTACGAGCAGTACTTC. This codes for CAISAWDRGTSGPLVYEQYF.

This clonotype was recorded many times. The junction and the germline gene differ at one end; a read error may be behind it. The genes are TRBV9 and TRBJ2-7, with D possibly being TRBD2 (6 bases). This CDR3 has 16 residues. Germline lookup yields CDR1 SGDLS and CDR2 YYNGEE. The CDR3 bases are TGTGCCAGCACCGTAGATCTTCTAGCGAGAATCGACGAGCAGTACTTC. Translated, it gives CASTVDLLARIDEQYF. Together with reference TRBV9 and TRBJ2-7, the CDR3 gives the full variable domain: DSGVTQTPKHLITATGQRVTLRCSPRSGDLSVYWYQQSLDQGLQFLIQYYNGEERAKGNILERFSAQQFPDLHSELNLSSLELGDSALYFCASTVDLLARIDEQYFGPGTRLTVT.

In DNA, the CDR3 is TGTGCCAGCAGTGGACTAGCGGGAGATTTATTAGACTACGAGCAGTACTTC. Translating gives CASSGLAGDLLDYEQYF. This chain connects TRBV28 to TRBJ2-7, with TRBD2 identical over 13 bases. CDR1 MDHEN and CDR2 SYDVKM come from the germline V gene. J lost 3 bases, V lost 5 bases, and 10 bases had no gene match. The CDR3 loop spans 17 amino acids.

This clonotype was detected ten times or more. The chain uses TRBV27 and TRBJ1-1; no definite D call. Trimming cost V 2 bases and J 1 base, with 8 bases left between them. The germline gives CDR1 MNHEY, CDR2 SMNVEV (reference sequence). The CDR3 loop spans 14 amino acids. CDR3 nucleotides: TGTGCCAGCAGTTTAGGCCAGAGGAACACTGAAGCTTTCTTT. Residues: CASSLGQRNTEAFF.

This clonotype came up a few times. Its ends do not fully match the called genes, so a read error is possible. The CDR3 here is CSVEARGNPGYEQYF. Written as DNA, the CDR3 is TGCAGCGTCGAAGCACGTGGAAACCCAGGCTACGAGCAGTACTTC. V gene TRBV29-1 combines with J gene TRBJ2-7; no definite D call. Germline values: CDR1 SQVTM, CDR2 ANQGSEA. The CDR3 is 15 residues long.